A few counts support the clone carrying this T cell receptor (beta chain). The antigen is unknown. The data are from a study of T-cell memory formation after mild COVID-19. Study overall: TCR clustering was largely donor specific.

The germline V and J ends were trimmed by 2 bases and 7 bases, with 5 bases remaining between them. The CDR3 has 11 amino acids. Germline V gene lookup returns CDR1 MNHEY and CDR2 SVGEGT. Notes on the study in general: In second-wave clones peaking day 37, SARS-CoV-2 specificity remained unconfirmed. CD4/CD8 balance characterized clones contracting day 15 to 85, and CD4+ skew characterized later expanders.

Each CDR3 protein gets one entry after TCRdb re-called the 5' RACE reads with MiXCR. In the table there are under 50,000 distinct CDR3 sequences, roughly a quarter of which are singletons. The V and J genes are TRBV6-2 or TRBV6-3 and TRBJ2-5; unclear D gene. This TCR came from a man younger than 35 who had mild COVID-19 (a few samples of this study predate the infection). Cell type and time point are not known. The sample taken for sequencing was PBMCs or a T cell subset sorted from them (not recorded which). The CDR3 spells CASSYARTQYF. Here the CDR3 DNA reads TGTGCCAGCAGTTACGCGAGGACCCAGTACTTC.